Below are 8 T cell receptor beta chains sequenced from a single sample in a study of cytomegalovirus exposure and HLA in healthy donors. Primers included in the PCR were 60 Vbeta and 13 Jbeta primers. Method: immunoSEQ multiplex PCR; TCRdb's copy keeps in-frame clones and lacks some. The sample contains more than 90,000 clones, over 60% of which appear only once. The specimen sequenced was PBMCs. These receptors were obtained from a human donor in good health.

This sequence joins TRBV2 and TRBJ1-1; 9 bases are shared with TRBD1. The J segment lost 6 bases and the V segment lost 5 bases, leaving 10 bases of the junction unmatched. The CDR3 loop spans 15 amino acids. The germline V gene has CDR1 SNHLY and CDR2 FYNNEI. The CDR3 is CASSFRQGVWSEAFF. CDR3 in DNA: TGTGCCAGCAGTTTTCGACAGGGGGTTTGGTCTGAAGCTTTCTTT.

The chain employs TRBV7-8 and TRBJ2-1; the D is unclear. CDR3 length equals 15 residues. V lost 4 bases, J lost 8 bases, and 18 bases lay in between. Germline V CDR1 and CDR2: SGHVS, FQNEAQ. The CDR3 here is CASSSTRTQRDEQFF. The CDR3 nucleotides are TGTGCCAGCAGCTCCACCCGCACCCAACGGGATGAGCAGTTCTTC. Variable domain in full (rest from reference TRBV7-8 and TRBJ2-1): GAGVSQSPRYKVAKRGQDVALRCDPISGHVSLFWYQQALGQGPEFLTYFQNEAQLDKSGLPSDRFFAERPEGSVSTLKIQRTQQEDSAVYLCASSSTRTQRDEQFFGPGTRLTVL.

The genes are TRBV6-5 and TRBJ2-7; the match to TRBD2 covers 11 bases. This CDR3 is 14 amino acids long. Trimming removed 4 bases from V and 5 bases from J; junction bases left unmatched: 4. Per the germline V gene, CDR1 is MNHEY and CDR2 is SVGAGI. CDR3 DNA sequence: TGTGCCAGCAGTTCCGGGACTAGCGGCGACGAGCAGTACTTC. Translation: CASSSGTSGDEQYF.

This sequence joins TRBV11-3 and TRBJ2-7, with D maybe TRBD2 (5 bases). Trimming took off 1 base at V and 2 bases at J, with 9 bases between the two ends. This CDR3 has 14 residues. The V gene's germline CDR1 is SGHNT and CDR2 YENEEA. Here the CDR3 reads CASSLGGEAYEQYF. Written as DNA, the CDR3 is TGTGCCAGCAGCTTAGGGGGAGAGGCCTACGAGCAGTACTTC. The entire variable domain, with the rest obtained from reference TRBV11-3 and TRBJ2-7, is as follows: EAGVVQSPRYKIIEKKQPVAFWCNPISGHNTLYWYLQNLGQGPELLIRYENEEAVDDSQLPKDRFSAERLKGVDSTLKIQPAELGDSAVYLCASSLGGEAYEQYFGPGTRLTVT.

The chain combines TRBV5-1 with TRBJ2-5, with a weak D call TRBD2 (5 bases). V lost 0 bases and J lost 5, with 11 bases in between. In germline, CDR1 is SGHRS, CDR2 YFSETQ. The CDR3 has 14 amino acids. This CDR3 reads CASSLAGVAETQYF. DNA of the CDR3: TGCGCCAGCAGCTTGGCCGGGGTGGCGGAGACCCAGTACTTC.

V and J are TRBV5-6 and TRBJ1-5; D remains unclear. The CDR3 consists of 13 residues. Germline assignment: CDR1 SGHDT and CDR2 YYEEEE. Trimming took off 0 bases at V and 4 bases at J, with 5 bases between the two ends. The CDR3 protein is CASSLAENQPQHF. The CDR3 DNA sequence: TGTGCCAGCAGCTTGGCGGAGAATCAGCCCCAGCATTTT.

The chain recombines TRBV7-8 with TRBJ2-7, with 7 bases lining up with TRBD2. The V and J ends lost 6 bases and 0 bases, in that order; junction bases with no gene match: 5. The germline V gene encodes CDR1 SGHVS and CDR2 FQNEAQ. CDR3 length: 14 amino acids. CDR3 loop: CASSSSGFSYEQYF. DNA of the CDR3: TGTGCCAGCAGTTCTAGCGGATTCTCCTACGAGCAGTACTTC.

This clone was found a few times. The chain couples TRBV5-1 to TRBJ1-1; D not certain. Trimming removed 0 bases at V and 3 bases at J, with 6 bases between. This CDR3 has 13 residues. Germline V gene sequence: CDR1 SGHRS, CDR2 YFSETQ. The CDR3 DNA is TGCGCCAGCAGCTTGGAACATCACACTGAAGCTTTCTTT. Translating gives CASSLEHHTEAFF.